The clone carrying this T cell receptor beta chain showed up just a few times. The CDR3 runs 17 residues. Germline loops: CDR1 MDHEN, CDR2 SYDVKM. The germline V and J ends were trimmed by 6 bases and 0 bases, with 17 bases remaining between them. Original processing notes: Reference gene primer amplification in the assay estimated nucleated cell counts. Repertoires were generated with immunoSEQ multiplex PCR, while TCRdb's copy carries only in-frame clones and drops some. V and J calls and clone size follow that table, whereas D and trimming were derived from the DNA. The repertoire includes roughly 380,000 clones, 88% of them detected once, and 1% sits in the top ten. Across about two dozen US areas, participants ranged in age from about 18 to 100 years. Categorization into cohorts depended on clinical history that participants reported. The sample belongs to a study of blood T cell repertoires in COVID-19.

The material sequenced was PBMCs or T cells enriched from blood (not recorded which). The chain couples TRBV28 to TRBJ1-4; no clear D. The origin of this receptor is a woman aged 25 to 45 who had been exposed to COVID-19. The CDR3 reads CASSPPRTAATNEKLFF. The CDR3 nucleotides read TGTGCCAGCAGCCCACCCAGAACAGCTGCAACTAATGAAAAACTGTTTTTT.